These 16 T cell receptor beta chains originate from one sample sequenced in a study of blood T cells in healthy people across ages. Then a second PCR, running about 7 to 11 cycles, was carried out with a sample-barcoded 5' primer and a J-beta primer mix. TCRdb re-analysed the 5' RACE reads in MiXCR, keeping a single row per CDR3 protein. The table shows about 1.8 million distinct CDR3 sequences, with less than 50% occurring only once. Sequences were obtained from blood. The origin of the receptors is a woman in her forties in good health.

The J gene is TRBJ2-1, the V gene TRBV28; TRBD1 matches at 8 bases. The CDR3 contains 12 residues. Trimming took 1 base from V and 15 from J; bases not matched to a gene: 5. Germline lookup yields CDR1 MDHEN and CDR2 SYDVKM. CDR3 DNA sequence: TGTGCCAGCAGTTTATTGTCAGGGGGCTGGTTCTTC. It yields the protein CASSLLSGGWFF. Supplemented by reference TRBV28 and TRBJ2-1, the full variable domain reads DVKVTQSSRYLVKRTGEKVFLECVQDMDHENMFWYRQDPGLGLRLIYFSYDVKMKEKGDIPEGYSVSREKKERFSLILESASTNQTSMYLCASSLLSGGWFFGPGTRLTVL.

This clonotype was detected only once. This chain connects TRBV7-2 to TRBJ2-5; 16 bases are shared with TRBD2. The V gene's germline CDR1 is SGHTA and CDR2 FQGNSA. There are 15 residues in the CDR3. V gave up 10 bases and J gave up 4 bases; unmatched junction bases: 6. Written as DNA, the CDR3 is TGTGCCACCCAGGGACTAGCGGGGGGGGGAGAGACCCAGTACTTC. Translated: CATQGLAGGGETQYF.

As to this clonotype: The junction shows a germline mismatch at one end, possibly a read error. V gene TRBV12-3 or TRBV12-4 combines with J gene TRBJ1-2; D is perhaps TRBD1 (5 bases). The CDR3 has 13 residues. CDR3 sequence: CAGSSGLNYGYTF. Written as DNA, the CDR3 is TGTGCCGGCAGTTCGGGACTAAACTATGGCTACACCTTC.

This chain joins TRBV6-2 or TRBV6-3 and TRBJ2-6; a weak D match, TRBD2 (7 bases). Trimming shortened V by 8 bases and J by 2 bases, and 16 bases separated the two germline ends. Germline V CDR1 and CDR2: MNHEY, SVGEGT. CDR3 length: 16 residues. As DNA, the CDR3 is TGTGCCAGCCTTTCGGCGGGGGCGGCTGGGGCCAACGTCCTGACTTTC. Translated: CASLSAGAAGANVLTF.

The rearrangement uses TRBV6-2 or TRBV6-3 and TRBJ1-5; TRBD1 is a possible D gene (5 bases). Germline loops: CDR1 MNHEY, CDR2 SVGEGT. Between the trimmed V and J ends, which lost 7 bases and 5 bases, there was a span of 18 bases. The CDR3 extends over 15 amino acids. CDR3 residues: CASTNGGWGDQPQHF. The CDR3 region has the DNA TGTGCCAGCACCAACGGCGGTTGGGGGGATCAGCCCCAGCATTTT.

V is TRBV20-1 and J is TRBJ1-1; no clear D gene. CDR1 DFQATT and CDR2 SNEGSKA come from the germline V gene (reference sequence). Trimming removed 1 base from V and 8 bases from J, with 8 bases in between. This CDR3 contains 11 residues. CDR3 DNA sequence: TGCAGTGCTAGAGGTCCGCCAGAAGCTTTCTTT. Its translation: CSARGPPEAFF.

The chain employs TRBV20-1 and TRBJ2-4; the D call may be TRBD1 or TRBD2 (6 bases each). The J call may be incorrect, as the DNA end agrees better with TRBJ2-7. The CDR3 contains 14 residues. The germline gives CDR1 DFQATT, CDR2 SNEGSKA (reference sequence). The CDR3 region has the DNA TGCAGTGCCGAGCGAGGGGGGCCCTACTACGAGCAGTACTTC. Amino acid sequence: CSAERGGPYYEQYF.

This clonotype was seen a few times. V gene TRBV2 combines with J gene TRBJ2-1; D remains unclear. CDR1 is SNHLY and CDR2 is FYNNEI in the germline V gene. The CDR3 extends over 11 amino acids. Trimming pared 10 bases from V and 7 bases from J, leaving 11 bases between. The DNA for the CDR3 is TGTGCCATCCTCCAAGGGAATGAGCAGTTCTTC. Its translation is CAILQGNEQFF.

This clonotype was observed a handful of times. The V call is TRBV20-1, the J call TRBJ2-4; D is perhaps TRBD1 (6 bases). Germline CDR1 reads DFQATT; CDR2 reads SNEGSKA (reference sequence). The CDR3 has 17 residues. Trimming took 1 base from V and 0 from J, leaving 16 bases between them. The DNA for the CDR3 is TGCAGTGCTAGAGCTACTTGGACAGCCCTAGCCAAAAACATTCAGTACTTC. Translation gives CSARATWTALAKNIQYF.

V usage is TRBV6-5 and J usage is TRBJ2-5; the D is unclear. Germline V lookup: CDR1 MNHEY, CDR2 SVGAGI. The CDR3 runs 13 residues. V was clipped by 5 bases and J by 3 bases, with 10 bases between them. The CDR3 nucleotides read TGTGCCAGCAGTAATGGGATAAAAGAGACCCAGTACTTC. Its protein is CASSNGIKETQYF.

This clonotype turned up a few times. The rearrangement uses TRBV7-9 and TRBJ2-1, with D maybe TRBD2 (7 bases). The CDR3 is 17 amino acids. In germline, CDR1 is SEHNR, CDR2 FQNEAQ (reference sequence). V was clipped by 5 bases and J by 0 bases, with 17 bases between them. DNA for the CDR3: TGTGCCAGCAGCCCAGGAGGGGGGGGCCCCTCCTACAATGAGCAGTTCTTC. Translated: CASSPGGGGPSYNEQFF.

The chain links TRBV2 to TRBJ1-2; the match to TRBD1 covers 11 bases. The CDR3 covers 13 residues. V was pared by 7 bases and J by 7 bases, with 5 bases of the junction left unmatched. Germline V gene data show CDR1 as SNHLY and CDR2 as FYNNEI. The CDR3, as DNA: TGTGCCAGCATCCGGGACAGGGGGTCTGGCTACACCTTC. This encodes CASIRDRGSGYTF.

The V call is TRBV11-3, the J call TRBJ2-1, with 7 bases aligning to TRBD1. Germline CDR1 reads SGHNT; CDR2 reads YENEEA. Trimming removed 5 bases from V and 8 bases from J; junction bases left unmatched: 12. This CDR3 is built from 15 residues. The CDR3 DNA is TGTGCCAGCAGCCCCGAGACAGGGTTCTCGGATGAGCAGTTCTTC. As protein: CASSPETGFSDEQFF.

The chain links TRBV29-1 to TRBJ2-1; D possibly corresponds to TRBD1 (6 bases). The CDR3 sequence is 12 residues long. Looked up from germline, CDR1 is SQVTM and CDR2 is ANQGSEA. The ends were cut back, 6 bases at V and 7 bases at J, with 13 bases in the middle. CDR3 sequence (DNA): TGCAGCGTCCTAACAGGGCCGAATGAGCAGTTCTTC. It translates to CSVLTGPNEQFF.

A few counts support this clonotype. The V gene is TRBV29-1, the J gene TRBJ1-1, with D uncertain. Trimming stripped 5 bases from V and 3 bases from J, with 10 bases between. This CDR3 contains 12 residues. The germline gives CDR1 SQVTM, CDR2 ANQGSEA. In DNA, the CDR3 is TGCAGCGTTCCGGGGAAGTACACTGAAGCTTTCTTT. It yields the protein CSVPGKYTEAFF.

The genes are TRBV4-2 and TRBJ2-7; D not resolved. This CDR3 is built from 14 residues. V lost 1 base, J lost 3 bases, and 10 bases lay in between. The germline V gene has CDR1 LGHNA and CDR2 YNFKEQ. Here the CDR3 DNA reads TGTGCCAGCAGCCAAGCGTCGGGCAGCTACGAGCAGTACTTC. It encodes CASSQASGSYEQYF.